A single sample is the source of the 15 T cell receptor beta chains below, sequenced in a study of cytomegalovirus exposure and HLA in healthy donors. Primers for the PCR totalled 60 Vbeta and 13 Jbeta. Produced via immunoSEQ multiplex PCR; TCRdb's table is partial and in-frame only. The sample has 100,000 or so clones; over 60% are singletons. Sequenced sample: PBMCs. The origin of the receptors is a female donor in good health and CMV-seropositive.

The chain joins TRBV9 to TRBJ2-1; TRBD1 might be the D (5 bases). The CDR3 spans 13 residues. Germline CDR1 SGDLS, CDR2 YYNGEE. The V and J ends lost 0 bases and 5 bases respectively, with 6 bases between them. The CDR3 sequence is CASSVETDNEQFF. CDR3 bases: TGTGCCAGCAGCGTAGAGACAGACAATGAGCAGTTCTTC.

The chain employs TRBV10-2 and TRBJ2-3, with TRBD1 matching 12 bases. This CDR3 region has 16 residues. Germline values: CDR1 WSHSY, CDR2 SAAADI. Trimming removed 4 bases from V and 3 bases from J; junction bases left unmatched: 5. The CDR3 loop is CASSGGGQGATDTQYF. The CDR3 DNA follows: TGCGCCAGCAGTGGGGGGGGACAGGGGGCGACAGATACGCAGTATTTT.

The chain uses TRBV19 and TRBJ2-3, with TRBD2 matching 12 bases. Germline V gene sequence: CDR1 LNHDA, CDR2 SQIVND (reference sequence). CDR3 size: 17 residues. V was clipped by 5 bases and J by 4 bases; unmatched bases: 10. The CDR3 loop reads CASSLLGGTSGPDTQYF. The CDR3 region has the DNA TGTGCCAGTAGTCTATTGGGGGGGACTAGCGGGCCAGATACGCAGTATTTT.

The chain uses TRBV7-9 and TRBJ2-7; D not resolved. V was shortened by 1 base and J by 6 bases, with 16 bases between the two germline ends. Germline CDR1 is SEHNR and CDR2 is FQNEAQ (reference sequence). The CDR3 extends over 15 amino acids. In DNA form, the CDR3 reads TGTGCCAGCAGCTTAGTCGCGCTCCAAAGTACCGAGCAGTACTTC. Encoded protein: CASSLVALQSTEQYF. The full variable domain, its missing parts supplied by reference TRBV7-9 and TRBJ2-7, is DTGVSQNPRHKITKRGQNVTFRCDPISEHNRLYWYRQTLGQGPEFLTYFQNEAQLEKSRLLSDRFSAERPKGSFSTLEIQRTEQGDSAMYLCASSLVALQSTEQYFGPGTRLTVT.

The chain joins TRBV7-8 to TRBJ2-2; 8 bases are a match to TRBD2. Germline CDR1 SGHVS, CDR2 FQNEAQ. Trimming removed 5 bases from V and 6 bases from J; junction bases left unmatched: 8. The CDR3 covers 15 residues. CDR3 in DNA: TGTGCCAGCAGCCCCGGGACTAGGAGGTCCGGGGAGCTGTTTTTT. Protein: CASSPGTRRSGELFF.

The chain has TRBV5-6 and TRBJ2-4; 7 nucleotides line up with TRBD1. There are 13 residues in the CDR3. Trimming at V came to 4 bases and at J to 9 bases, leaving 7 bases not matched to a gene. CDR1 and CDR2 (germline): SGHDT, YYEEEE. CDR3 sequence reads: CASSPDRVGIQYF. CDR3 in DNA: TGTGCCAGCAGCCCCGACAGGGTAGGCATTCAGTACTTC.

This chain joins TRBV7-2 and TRBJ1-1, with D hard to call. The CDR3 runs 13 residues. The germline V gene has CDR1 SGHTA and CDR2 FQGNSA. V was clipped by 5 bases and J by 0 bases, with 7 bases between them. The CDR3 coding sequence is TGTGCCAGCAGCCCTTATGTGAACACTGAAGCTTTCTTT. As protein: CASSPYVNTEAFF.

This chain links TRBV20-1 with TRBJ1-1; D ambiguous. The CDR3 runs 11 residues. The germline gives CDR1 DFQATT, CDR2 SNEGSKA (reference sequence). V lost 5 bases to trimming and J lost 7 bases, with 11 bases between them. CDR3 bases: TGCAGTGCTCGGAGGACTGATGAAGCTTTCTTT. The encoded protein is CSARRTDEAFF.

The gene calls are TRBV27 and TRBJ1-4; 9 positions agree with TRBD1. J lost 8 bases, V lost 5 bases, and 9 bases had no gene match. The length of the CDR3 is 15 residues. Germline CDR1 and CDR2: MNHEY and SMNVEV (reference sequence). The CDR3 spells CASSPTDRGNEKLFF. The CDR3 bases are TGTGCCAGCAGTCCAACGGACAGGGGAAACGAAAAACTGTTTTTT.

CDR3 in amino acids: CASSETDRGRDEQYF. CDR3 nucleotides: TGCGCCAGCAGTGAGACCGACAGGGGACGGGACGAGCAGTACTTC. This sequence joins TRBV10-1 and TRBJ2-7; 8 bases are shared with TRBD1. J was trimmed by 5 bases and V by 2 bases; bases with no gene match: 8. Germline loops: CDR1 WNHNN, CDR2 SYGVQD (reference sequence). This CDR3 spans 15 amino acids.

The genes are TRBV12-5 and TRBJ2-3; 7 bases map to TRBD1. The germline V gene encodes CDR1 LGHNT and CDR2 FRNRAP. V shed 6 bases, J shed 3 bases, and the junction held 9 bases outside the gene matches. The CDR3 is 15 residues long. The CDR3 protein is CASGPGQAGTDTQYF. The CDR3 DNA follows: TGTGCTAGTGGCCCAGGACAGGCCGGTACAGATACGCAGTATTTT. The whole variable domain, remainder taken from reference TRBV12-5 and TRBJ2-3, is DARVTQTPRHKVTEMGQEVTMRCQPILGHNTVFWYRQTMMQGLELLAYFRNRAPLDDSGMPKDRFSAEMPDATLATLKIQPSEPRDSAVYFCASGPGQAGTDTQYFGPGTRLTVL.

This chain links TRBV6-6 with TRBJ1-2; D gene unclear. With 0 bases removed from V and 8 bases from J, the gap between germline ends came to 16 bases. CDR1 and CDR2 from the germline V gene are MNHNY and SVGAGI (reference sequence). CDR3 length: 15 amino acids. As DNA, the CDR3 is TGTGCCAGCAGTTACTCGAGGCAGAGGTCGTGGGGCTACACCTTC. This gives the protein CASSYSRQRSWGYTF.

The chain joins TRBV6-6 to TRBJ2-3; 10 nucleotides line up with TRBD2. This CDR3 contains 16 residues. Germline CDR1 reads MNHNY; CDR2 reads SVGAGI (reference sequence). V lost 5 bases, J lost 2 bases, and 7 bases stayed unmatched. This chain's CDR3 is CASSNSGGALTDTQYF. The CDR3 nucleotides read TGTGCCAGCAGTAACAGCGGGGGGGCTCTCACAGATACGCAGTATTTT.

This chain connects TRBV7-9 to TRBJ2-1; 7 nucleotides line up with TRBD1. CDR1 is SEHNR and CDR2 is FQNEAQ in the germline V gene (reference sequence). V dropped 5 bases and J dropped 2; count of bases not matched to a gene: 6. CDR3 length: 15 residues. The CDR3 loop is CASSRDRSPYNEQFF. The CDR3 DNA is TGTGCCAGCAGCCGGGACAGATCCCCCTACAATGAGCAGTTCTTC.

This clone was seen only once. The CDR3 protein is CASSLLGPSNYGYTF. DNA for the CDR3: TGTGCCAGCAGCTTGTTGGGCCCCTCTAACTATGGCTACACCTTC. This chain uses TRBV5-4 with TRBJ1-2, with no clear D. Trimming took off 1 base at V and 0 bases at J, with 10 bases between the two ends. CDR1 and CDR2 from the germline V gene are SGHNT and YYREEE (reference sequence). The CDR3 has 15 amino acids.